This entry describes one T cell receptor beta chain. Only in-frame clones appear in the TCRdb table, and some are missing; sequencing was by immunoSEQ multiplex PCR. There are almost 350,000 clones in the sample; 88% occur only once, and approximately 1% lies in the top ten. The sample is drawn from a study of blood T cell repertoires in COVID-19. The TCR originated in a woman aged 25-40 years who had been exposed to COVID-19. What was sequenced was PBMCs or T cells enriched from blood (not recorded which).

The CDR3 DNA reads as TGTGCCAGCAGCTTAATACCAGGACAGGGACCCTACGAGCAGTACTTC. It yields the protein CASSLIPGQGPYEQYF. The chain joins TRBV7-9 to TRBJ2-7, with TRBD1 matching 8 bases. Looked up from germline, CDR1 is SEHNR and CDR2 is FQNEAQ (reference sequence). The CDR3 extends over 16 amino acids. The junction had 8 bases not matched to a gene; V was cut back by 2 bases and J by 2 bases.